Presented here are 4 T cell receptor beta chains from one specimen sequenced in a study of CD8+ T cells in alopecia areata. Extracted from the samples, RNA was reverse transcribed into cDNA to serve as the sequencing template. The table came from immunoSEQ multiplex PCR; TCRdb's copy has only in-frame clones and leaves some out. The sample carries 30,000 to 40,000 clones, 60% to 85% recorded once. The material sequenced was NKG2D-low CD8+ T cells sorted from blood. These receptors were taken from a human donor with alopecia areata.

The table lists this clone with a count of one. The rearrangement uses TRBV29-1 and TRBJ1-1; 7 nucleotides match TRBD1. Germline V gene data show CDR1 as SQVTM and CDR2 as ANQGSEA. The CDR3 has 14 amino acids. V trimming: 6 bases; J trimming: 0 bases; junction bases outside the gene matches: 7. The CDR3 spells CSVPQGIMNTEAFF. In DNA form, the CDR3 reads TGCAGCGTGCCACAGGGGATCATGAACACTGAAGCTTTCTTT. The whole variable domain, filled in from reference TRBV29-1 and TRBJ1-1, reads SAVISQKPSRDICQRGTSLTIQCQVDSQVTMMFWYRQQPGQSLTLIATANQGSEATYESGFVIDKFPISRPNLTFSTLTVSNMSPEDSSIYLCSVPQGIMNTEAFFGQGTRLTVV.

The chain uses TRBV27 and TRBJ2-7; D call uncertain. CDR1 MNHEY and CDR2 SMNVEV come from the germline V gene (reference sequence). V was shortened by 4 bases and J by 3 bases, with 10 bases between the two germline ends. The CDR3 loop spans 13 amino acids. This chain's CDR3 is CASSSSGIYEQYF. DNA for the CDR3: TGTGCCAGCAGTTCATCTGGAATCTACGAGCAGTACTTC.

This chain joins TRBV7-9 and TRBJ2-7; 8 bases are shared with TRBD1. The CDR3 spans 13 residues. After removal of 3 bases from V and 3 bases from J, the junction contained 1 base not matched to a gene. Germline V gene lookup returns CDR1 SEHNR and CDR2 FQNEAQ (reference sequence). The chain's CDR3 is CASSFGQGYEQYF. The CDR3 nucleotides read TGTGCCAGCAGCTTTGGACAGGGCTACGAGCAGTACTTC.

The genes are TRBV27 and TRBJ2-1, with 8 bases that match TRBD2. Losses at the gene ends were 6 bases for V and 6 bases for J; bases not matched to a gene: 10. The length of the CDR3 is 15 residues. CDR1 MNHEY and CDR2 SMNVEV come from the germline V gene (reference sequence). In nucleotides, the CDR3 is TGTGCCAGCAGAACCAGACTAGCGATGCGCAATGAGCAGTTCTTC. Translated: CASRTRLAMRNEQFF.